This T cell receptor beta chain was found in a study of T-cell reconstitution after alpha-beta-depleted transplantation in children. Researchers prepared the TCRbeta library using unique molecular identifiers, the study reports. One entry per CDR3 protein results from TCRdb running MiXCR on the PCR reads. The table includes some 200,000 distinct CDR3 sequences, approximately 15% detected once. Germline loops: CDR1 ENHRY, CDR2 SYGVKD. V gave up 6 bases and J gave up 15 bases, with 21 bases separating them. This CDR3 comprises 14 residues. The V call is TRBV10-3, the J call TRBJ2-6; D could derive from TRBD1 or TRBD2 (5 bases each). The sequence was obtained from a human donor who donated a stem cell graft to a child with acute lymphoblastic leukemia. This sample comprised PBMCs from the stem cell graft donor, obtained from the stem cell graft. The CDR3 DNA follows: TGTGCCATCAGGGGGGATCGGGGAGATGGCGGCCTGACTTTC. Translation: CAIRGDRGDGGLTF.